The sequence of this T cell receptor (beta chain) was determined in a study of shared clonotypes between healthy human individuals. V was clipped by 6 bases and J by 4 bases, with 16 bases between them. CDR1 MNHNS and CDR2 SASEGT come from the germline V gene. The CDR3 has 15 residues. The assay was immunoSEQ multiplex PCR, and TCRdb's table has in-frame clones only and misses some. Of approximately 340,000 clones in the sample, 70% to 75% were seen once. Sequencing used memory CD4+ T cells sorted from blood. Noted subset: CD45RA-negative fraction. The chain has TRBV6-1 and TRBJ2-1; D unclear. The receptor comes from a young man in good health. This CDR3 is CASRTILAAYNEQFF. As DNA, the CDR3 is TGTGCCAGCAGGACGATCCTGGCGGCGTACAATGAGCAGTTCTTC.